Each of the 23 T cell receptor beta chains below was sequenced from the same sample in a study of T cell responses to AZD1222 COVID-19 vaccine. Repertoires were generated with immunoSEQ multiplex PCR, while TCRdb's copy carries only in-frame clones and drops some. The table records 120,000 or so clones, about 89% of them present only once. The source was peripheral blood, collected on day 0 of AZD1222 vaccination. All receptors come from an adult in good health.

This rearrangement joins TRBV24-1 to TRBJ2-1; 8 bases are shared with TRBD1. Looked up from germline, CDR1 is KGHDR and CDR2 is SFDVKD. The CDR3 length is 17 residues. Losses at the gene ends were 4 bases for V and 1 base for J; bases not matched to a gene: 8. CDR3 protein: CATSEDKQGVSYNEQFF. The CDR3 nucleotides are TGTGCCACCAGTGAGGATAAACAGGGGGTGTCCTACAATGAGCAGTTCTTC.

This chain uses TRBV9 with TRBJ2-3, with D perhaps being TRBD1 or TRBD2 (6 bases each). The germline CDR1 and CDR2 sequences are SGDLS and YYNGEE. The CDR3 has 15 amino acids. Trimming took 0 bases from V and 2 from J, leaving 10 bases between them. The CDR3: CASSVAAGHTDTQYF. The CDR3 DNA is TGTGCCAGCAGCGTAGCTGCGGGACACACAGATACGCAGTATTTT.

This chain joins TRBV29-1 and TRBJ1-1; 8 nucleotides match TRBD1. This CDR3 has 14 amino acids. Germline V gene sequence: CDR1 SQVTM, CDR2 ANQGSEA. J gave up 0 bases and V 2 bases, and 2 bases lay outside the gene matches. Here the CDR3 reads CSVERQGLNTEAFF. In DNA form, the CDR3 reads TGCAGCGTTGAAAGACAGGGGCTGAACACTGAAGCTTTCTTT.

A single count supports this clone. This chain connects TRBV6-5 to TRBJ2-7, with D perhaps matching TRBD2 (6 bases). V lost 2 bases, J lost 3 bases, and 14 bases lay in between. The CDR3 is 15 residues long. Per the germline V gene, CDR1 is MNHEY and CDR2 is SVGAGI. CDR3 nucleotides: TGTGCCAGCAGTTACCGTGGTAGCGGCATCTACGAGCAGTACTTC. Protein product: CASSYRGSGIYEQYF.

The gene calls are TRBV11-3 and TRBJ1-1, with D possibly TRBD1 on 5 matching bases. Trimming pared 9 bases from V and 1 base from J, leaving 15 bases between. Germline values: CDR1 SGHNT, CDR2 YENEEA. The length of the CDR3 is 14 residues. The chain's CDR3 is CARSVGHQNTEAFF. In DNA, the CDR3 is TGTGCCAGGTCAGTCGGACACCAGAACACTGAAGCTTTCTTT.

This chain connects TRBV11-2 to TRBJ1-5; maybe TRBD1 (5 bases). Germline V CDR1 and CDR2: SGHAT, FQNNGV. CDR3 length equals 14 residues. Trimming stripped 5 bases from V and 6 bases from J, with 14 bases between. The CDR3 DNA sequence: TGTGCCAGCAGCCCTCAGGGAATTGGTCAGCCCCAGCATTTT. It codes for CASSPQGIGQPQHF.

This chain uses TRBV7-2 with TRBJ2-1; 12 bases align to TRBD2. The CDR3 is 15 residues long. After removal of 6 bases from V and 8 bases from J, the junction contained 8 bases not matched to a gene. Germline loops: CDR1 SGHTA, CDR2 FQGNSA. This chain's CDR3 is CASRSRLAGVHEQFF. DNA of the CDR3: TGTGCCAGCAGGTCGAGACTAGCGGGAGTCCATGAGCAGTTCTTC.

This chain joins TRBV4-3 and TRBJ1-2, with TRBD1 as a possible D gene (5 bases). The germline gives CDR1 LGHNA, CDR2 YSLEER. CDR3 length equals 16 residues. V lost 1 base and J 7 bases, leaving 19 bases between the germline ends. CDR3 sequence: CASSQAPQGLGSGYTF. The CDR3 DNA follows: TGCGCCAGCAGCCAAGCCCCCCAGGGTTTGGGTTCTGGCTACACCTTC.

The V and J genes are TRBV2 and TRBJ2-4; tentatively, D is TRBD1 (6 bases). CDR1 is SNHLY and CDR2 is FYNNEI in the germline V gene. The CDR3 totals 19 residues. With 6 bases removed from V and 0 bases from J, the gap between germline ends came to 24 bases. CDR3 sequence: CASSENPGTSALAKNIQYF. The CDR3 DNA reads TGTGCCAGCAGCGAAAATCCCGGGACATCGGCACTAGCCAAAAACATTCAGTACTTC.

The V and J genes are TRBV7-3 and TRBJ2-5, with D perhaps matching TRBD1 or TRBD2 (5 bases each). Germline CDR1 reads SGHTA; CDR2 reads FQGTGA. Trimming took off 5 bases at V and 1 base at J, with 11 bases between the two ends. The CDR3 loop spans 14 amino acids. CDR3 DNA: TGTGCCAGCAGCGCCGGGGCCCTCCAAGAGACCCAGTACTTC. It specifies CASSAGALQETQYF.

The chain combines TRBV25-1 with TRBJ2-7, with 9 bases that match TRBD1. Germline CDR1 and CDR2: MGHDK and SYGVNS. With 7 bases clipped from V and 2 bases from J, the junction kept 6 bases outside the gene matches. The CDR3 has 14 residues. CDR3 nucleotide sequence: TGTGCCAGCACTCCGGGACAGGGACCCTACGAGCAGTACTTC. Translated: CASTPGQGPYEQYF.

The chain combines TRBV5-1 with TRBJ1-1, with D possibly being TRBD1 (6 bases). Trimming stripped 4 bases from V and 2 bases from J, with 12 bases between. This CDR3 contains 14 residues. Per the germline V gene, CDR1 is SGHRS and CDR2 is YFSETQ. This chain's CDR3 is CASSADSTNTEAFF. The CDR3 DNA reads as TGCGCCAGCAGCGCGGACAGCACAAACACTGAAGCTTTCTTT.

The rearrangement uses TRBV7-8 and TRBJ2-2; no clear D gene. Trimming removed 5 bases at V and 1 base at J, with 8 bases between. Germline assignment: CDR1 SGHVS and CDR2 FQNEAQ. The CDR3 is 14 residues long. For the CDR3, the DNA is TGTGCCAGCAGCCTTACAGAGAACACCGGGGAGCTGTTTTTT. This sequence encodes CASSLTENTGELFF.

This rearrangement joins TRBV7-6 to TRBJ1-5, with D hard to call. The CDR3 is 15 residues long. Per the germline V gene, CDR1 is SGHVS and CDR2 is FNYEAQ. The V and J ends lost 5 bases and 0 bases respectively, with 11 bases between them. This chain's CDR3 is CASSLSEDSNQPQHF. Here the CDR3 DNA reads TGTGCCAGCAGCCTCTCGGAGGATAGCAATCAGCCCCAGCATTTT.

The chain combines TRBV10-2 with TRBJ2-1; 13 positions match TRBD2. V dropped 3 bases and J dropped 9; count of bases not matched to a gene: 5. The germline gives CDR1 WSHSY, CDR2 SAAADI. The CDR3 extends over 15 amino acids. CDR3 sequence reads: CASSETSGGASEQFF. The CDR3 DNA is TGCGCCAGCAGTGAAACTAGCGGGGGGGCCAGTGAGCAGTTCTTC.

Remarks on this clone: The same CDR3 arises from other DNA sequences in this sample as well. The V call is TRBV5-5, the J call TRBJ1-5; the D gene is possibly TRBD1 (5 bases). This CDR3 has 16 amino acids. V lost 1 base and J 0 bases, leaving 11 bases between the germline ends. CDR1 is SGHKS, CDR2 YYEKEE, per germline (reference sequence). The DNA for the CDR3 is TGTGCCAGCAGCTTGACCGGGGGGGATAGCAATCAGCCCCAGCATTTT. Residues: CASSLTGGDSNQPQHF.

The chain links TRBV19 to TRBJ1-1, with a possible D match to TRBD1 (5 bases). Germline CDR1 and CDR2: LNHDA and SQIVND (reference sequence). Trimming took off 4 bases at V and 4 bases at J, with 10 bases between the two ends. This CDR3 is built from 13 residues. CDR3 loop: CASSNGGGTEAFF. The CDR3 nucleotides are TGTGCCAGTAGTAACGGGGGGGGCACTGAAGCTTTCTTT.

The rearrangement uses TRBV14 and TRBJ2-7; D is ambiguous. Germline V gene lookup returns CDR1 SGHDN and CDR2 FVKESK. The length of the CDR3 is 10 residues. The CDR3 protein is CATASYEQYF. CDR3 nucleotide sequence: TGTGCTACGGCCTCCTACGAGCAGTACTTC.

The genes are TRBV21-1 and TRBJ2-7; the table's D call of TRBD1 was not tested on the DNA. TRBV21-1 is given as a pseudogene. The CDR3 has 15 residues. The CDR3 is CASVAGTGVSYEQYF. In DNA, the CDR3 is TGTGCCAGCGTGGCGGGGACAGGGGTTTCCTACGAGCAGTACTTC.

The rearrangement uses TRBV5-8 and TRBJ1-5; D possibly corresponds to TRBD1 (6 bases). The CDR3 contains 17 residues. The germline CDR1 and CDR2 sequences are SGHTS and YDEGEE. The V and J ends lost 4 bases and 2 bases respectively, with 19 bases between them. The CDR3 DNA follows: TGTGCCAGCAGCCCCAGCCGGGCAGGGGTGGGCAATCAGCCCCAGCATTTT. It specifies CASSPSRAGVGNQPQHF. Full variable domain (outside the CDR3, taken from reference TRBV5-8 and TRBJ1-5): EAGVTQSPTHLIKTRGQQATLRCSPISGHTSVYWYQQALGLGLQFLLWYDEGEERNRGNFPPRFSGRQFPNYSSELNVNALELEDSALYLCASSPSRAGVGNQPQHFGDGTRLSIL.

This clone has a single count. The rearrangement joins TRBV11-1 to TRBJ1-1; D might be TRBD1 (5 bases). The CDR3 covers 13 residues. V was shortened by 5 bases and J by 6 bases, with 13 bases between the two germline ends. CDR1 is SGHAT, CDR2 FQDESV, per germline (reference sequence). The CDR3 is CASSKFQGAEAFF. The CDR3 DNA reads TGTGCCAGCAGCAAATTCCAGGGCGCTGAAGCTTTCTTT.

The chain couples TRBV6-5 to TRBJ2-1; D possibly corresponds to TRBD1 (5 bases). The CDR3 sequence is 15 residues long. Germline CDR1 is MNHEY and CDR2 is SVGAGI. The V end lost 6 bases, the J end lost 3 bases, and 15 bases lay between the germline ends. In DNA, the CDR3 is TGTGCCAGCAGCCACCCGTCAGGGAACTACAATGAGCAGTTCTTC. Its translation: CASSHPSGNYNEQFF.

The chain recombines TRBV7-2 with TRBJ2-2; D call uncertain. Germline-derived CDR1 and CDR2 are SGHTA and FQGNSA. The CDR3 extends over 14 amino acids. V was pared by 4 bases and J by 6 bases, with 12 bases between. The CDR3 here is CASSWSKDAGELFF. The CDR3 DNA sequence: TGTGCCAGCAGCTGGTCGAAGGACGCCGGGGAGCTGTTTTTT.